These 14 T cell receptor beta chains were sequenced from one sample in a study of blood T cells in healthy people across ages. A second PCR, run for roughly 7 to 12 cycles, used a sample-barcoded 5' primer plus a J-beta primer mix. One entry per CDR3 protein, called by TCRdb with MiXCR from the 5' RACE reads. This sample has fewer than 2,000,000 distinct CDR3 sequences, with 30% to 40% found just once. The sequenced sample consisted of blood. The receptors originated from a woman younger than 45 in good health.

This chain uses TRBV18 with TRBJ2-7, with 13 bases fitting TRBD2. The CDR3 is 17 residues long. Germline values: CDR1 KGHSH, CDR2 LQKENI. The J segment lost 2 bases and the V segment lost 5 bases, leaving 9 bases of the junction unmatched. CDR3 amino acids: CASSANPTSGRAYEQYF. CDR3 nucleotide sequence: TGTGCCAGCTCAGCCAACCCTACTAGCGGGAGGGCCTACGAGCAGTACTTC.

V and J are TRBV3-1 and TRBJ2-7; D call uncertain. The CDR3 extends over 12 amino acids. Germline assignment: CDR1 LGHDT and CDR2 YNNKEL (reference sequence). The ends were cut back, 0 bases at V and 5 bases at J, with 5 bases in the middle. The CDR3 reads CASSQDADEQYF. DNA for the CDR3: TGTGCCAGCAGCCAAGATGCGGACGAGCAGTACTTC.

There are many counts of this clonotype. The V gene is TRBV4-1, the J gene TRBJ2-3; no clear D gene. Per the germline V gene, CDR1 is MGHRA and CDR2 is YSYEKL. The ends were cut back, 0 bases at V and 4 bases at J, with 11 bases in the middle. This CDR3 is 15 amino acids long. DNA of the CDR3: TGCGCCAGCAGCCAAGAATTTTACGTTTCAGATACGCAGTATTTT. Protein sequence: CASSQEFYVSDTQYF.

The chain joins TRBV12-3 or TRBV12-4 to TRBJ2-1, with D perhaps assigned TRBD1 or TRBD2 (5 bases each). The CDR3 totals 11 residues. V was shortened by 6 bases and J by 8 bases, with 8 bases between the two germline ends. This CDR3 is CASREGHEQFF. CDR3 nucleotide sequence: TGTGCCAGCAGAGAGGGGCATGAGCAGTTCTTC.

Only a few counts were recorded for this clonotype. The rearrangement joins TRBV6-2 or TRBV6-3 to TRBJ1-5, with D possibly matching TRBD1 (6 bases). Per germline, CDR1 MNHEY and CDR2 SVGEGT. This CDR3 contains 17 residues. The V and J ends lost 5 bases and 7 bases respectively, with 24 bases between them. CDR3 sequence reads: CASSPPSLGGSSQPQHF. CDR3 nucleotide sequence: TGTGCCAGCAGTCCCCCCTCGTTAGGGGGTTCTTCGCAGCCCCAGCATTTT.

The chain employs TRBV7-8 and TRBJ2-1, with D possibly TRBD1 on 5 matching bases. This CDR3 contains 16 residues. V lost 5 bases and J lost 8, with 22 bases in between. Germline values: CDR1 SGHVS, CDR2 FQNEAQ. This CDR3 is CASSPEVGQQSDEQFF. CDR3 coding DNA: TGTGCCAGCAGCCCAGAAGTGGGGCAGCAGAGCGATGAGCAGTTCTTC.

In its sample, this clonotype was seen a few times. The CDR3 bases are TGCAGTGCTTTACCGAACTCCTACAATGAGCAGTTCTTC. Translating gives CSALPNSYNEQFF. This rearrangement joins TRBV20-1 to TRBJ2-1; D uncertain. Trimming removed 5 bases at V and 0 bases at J, with 8 bases between. The CDR3 covers 13 residues. Germline loops: CDR1 DFQATT, CDR2 SNEGSKA (reference sequence).

This clonotype was seen more than once but under ten times. This rearrangement joins TRBV28 to TRBJ2-1; 7 bases line up with TRBD2. The CDR3 loop spans 15 amino acids. Germline CDR1 MDHEN, CDR2 SYDVKM. J lost 7 bases, V lost 2 bases, and 8 bases had no gene match. The CDR3 sequence: CASSLGRGSKNEQFF. As DNA, the CDR3 is TGTGCCAGCAGTTTAGGTCGCGGGAGTAAGAATGAGCAGTTCTTC.

This chain uses TRBV4-1 with TRBJ2-1, with D possibly being TRBD2 (6 bases). The CDR3 totals 15 residues. V lost 0 bases, J lost 7 bases, and 13 bases lay in between. From germline, CDR1 is MGHRA and CDR2 YSYEKL. This chain's CDR3 is CASSQEGIGGNEQFF. CDR3 nucleotides: TGCGCCAGCAGCCAAGAAGGGATTGGGGGGAATGAGCAGTTCTTC.

The J gene is TRBJ2-2, the V gene TRBV3-1, with D possibly being TRBD1 or TRBD2 (5 bases each). Germline V CDR1 and CDR2: LGHDT, YNNKEL (reference sequence). The CDR3 has 17 residues. Trimming cost V 0 bases and J 0 bases, with 11 bases left between them. The CDR3 DNA reads as TGTGCCAGCAGCCAAGATCTAATGGGACCGAACACCGGGGAGCTGTTTTTT. Protein sequence: CASSQDLMGPNTGELFF. The full variable domain, completed using reference TRBV3-1 and TRBJ2-2, is DTAVSQTPKYLVTQMGNDKSIKCEQNLGHDTMYWYKQDSKKFLKIMFSYNNKELIINETVPNRFSPKSPDKAHLNLHINSLELGDSAVYFCASSQDLMGPNTGELFFGEGSRLTVL.

There are many counts of this clonotype. The chain recombines TRBV6-2 or TRBV6-3 with TRBJ2-4, with 8 bases matching TRBD1. V was pared by 4 bases and J by 7 bases, with 6 bases of the junction left unmatched. Germline-derived CDR1 and CDR2 are MNHEY and SVGEGT. The CDR3 extends over 14 amino acids. The CDR3 region is CASSSPGGRNIQYF. The CDR3 nucleotides are TGTGCCAGCAGTTCCCCAGGGGGCAGGAACATTCAGTACTTC.

V usage is TRBV20-1 and J usage is TRBJ2-7, with 12 bases fitting TRBD2. After removal of 7 bases from V and 6 bases from J, the junction contained 13 bases not matched to a gene. The CDR3 runs to 15 residues. Per the germline V gene, CDR1 is DFQATT and CDR2 is SNEGSKA (reference sequence). CDR3 bases: TGCAGTGGCCGGAGACTAGCGGGAGATTTAGGCGAGCAGTACTTC. Its translation is CSGRRLAGDLGEQYF.

This chain links TRBV25-1 with TRBJ1-4, with D possibly TRBD1 on 5 matching bases. The V end was cut by 3 bases, the J end by 5 bases, with 7 bases between. Looked up from germline, CDR1 is MGHDK and CDR2 is SYGVNS. There are 13 residues in the CDR3. As DNA, the CDR3 is TGTGCCAGCAGTGACGGGACGAATGAAAAACTGTTTTTT. The encoded protein is CASSDGTNEKLFF. Using reference TRBV25-1 and TRBJ1-4 for the parts outside the CDR3, the full variable domain is EADIYQTPRYLVIGTGKKITLECSQTMGHDKMYWYQQDPGMELHLIHYSYGVNSTEKGDLSSESTVSRIRTEHFPLTLESARPSHTSQYLCASSDGTNEKLFFGSGTQLSVL.

This chain links TRBV12-3 or TRBV12-4 with TRBJ2-3, with 10 bases that match TRBD1. This CDR3 is built from 16 residues. V was clipped by 6 bases and J by 3 bases; unmatched bases: 9. CDR3 protein: CASRGTGAYWTDTQYF. CDR3 nucleotide sequence: TGTGCCAGCAGGGGGACAGGGGCCTACTGGACAGATACGCAGTATTTT.